This T cell receptor (beta chain) was captured in a study of blood T cells in healthy people across ages. PCR was performed a second time for about 7 to 11 cycles using a sample-barcoded 5' primer and a J-beta primer mix. TCRdb re-called the 5' RACE reads with MiXCR, one entry per CDR3 protein. The sample lists about 580,000 distinct CDR3 sequences; less than 60% were seen once. Study findings and constraints: Greater diversity and more naive CD4+ cells were seen in long-lived donors than in aged donors.

Germline V lookup: CDR1 DFQATT, CDR2 SNEGSKA (reference sequence). The CDR3 is made up of 13 amino acids. The V end lost 2 bases, the J end lost 7 bases, and 11 bases lay between the germline ends. Comments on this clonotype: Its cognate antigen is unknown.

Sequenced material: blood. This TCR was sampled from a man aged 80 or over in good health. The V call is TRBV20-1, the J call TRBJ1-4; D may be TRBD1 (5 bases). The CDR3 loop is CSARYQGAEKLFF. The CDR3 region has the DNA TGCAGTGCTAGATACCAGGGAGCTGAAAAACTGTTTTTT.